The clone carrying this T cell receptor beta chain turned up a few times. This specimen comes from a study of blood T cell repertoires in COVID-19. V lost 5 bases to trimming and J lost 3 bases; unmatched junction nucleotides: 6. The CDR3 has 15 amino acids. Germline V lookup: CDR1 SGHVS, CDR2 FQNEAQ. The protocol was immunoSEQ multiplex PCR, while the TCRdb copy is restricted to in-frame clones and leaves out a portion. The sample has 140,000 to 150,000 clones, around 86% seen once. This TCR came from a man in his 60s who had recovered from COVID-19. The rearrangement uses TRBV7-8 and TRBJ1-2; TRBD1 matches at 10 bases. The specimen was PBMCs or T cells enriched from blood (not recorded which). For the CDR3, the DNA is TGTGCCAGCAGCCAATGGGGACAGGGGTACTATGGCTACACCTTC. Encoded protein: CASSQWGQGYYGYTF.